Listed here are 22 T cell receptor beta chains from one sample, sequenced in a study of shared clonotypes between healthy human individuals. Here immunoSEQ multiplex PCR was the method, and the copy in TCRdb shows in-frame clones only, minus some. The sample consists of over 2 million clones, 92% of them appearing once. Sequencing was done on a sample of naive CD4+ T cells from PBMCs. The subset here: CD45RA+ positively selected. The receptor source for this set is a man in his late teens or twenties in good health. Some clones in this sample may be carry-over from other donors' samples.

The J gene is TRBJ2-3, the V gene TRBV6-5; D ambiguous. The CDR3 contains 13 residues. V lost 3 bases and J lost 4, with 8 bases in between. In germline, CDR1 is MNHEY, CDR2 SVGAGI. In nucleotides, the CDR3 is TGTGCCAGCAGTTATCTAAGGGCAGATACGCAGTATTTT. This translates into CASSYLRADTQYF.

This clone was seen only once. The chain employs TRBV10-3 and TRBJ1-1; perhaps TRBD1 as D (5 bases). V gave up 2 bases and J gave up 5 bases, with 15 bases separating them. The CDR3 covers 15 residues. The germline gives CDR1 ENHRY, CDR2 SYGVKD. The CDR3 DNA follows: TGTGCCATCAGTGAGCCGGGACCCCGAAGGACTGAAGCTTTCTTT. Protein product: CAISEPGPRRTEAFF.

This clone appeared once. This CDR3 is also generated by other DNA sequences in the sample. J is TRBJ2-7 and V is TRBV28; weak D call: TRBD1 (6 bases). V was trimmed by 1 base and J by 2 bases, leaving 9 bases between them. This CDR3 is 14 amino acids long. CDR1 is MDHEN, CDR2 SYDVKM, per germline. In nucleotides, the CDR3 is TGTGCCAGCAGTTTATCGGCAGGGGCCTACGAGCAGTACTTC. Translating gives CASSLSAGAYEQYF.

The gene calls are TRBV9 and TRBJ2-7; a weak D match, TRBD2 (5 bases). Germline lookup yields CDR1 SGDLS and CDR2 YYNGEE. The germline V and J ends were trimmed by 0 bases and 5 bases, with 15 bases remaining between them. This CDR3 region has 15 residues. The CDR3, as DNA: TGTGCCAGCAGCGTAGGTCACCGGGATCCCAACGAGCAGTACTTC. Amino acids: CASSVGHRDPNEQYF.

The gene calls are TRBV9 and TRBJ2-1; TRBD2 matches 8 bases. The CDR3 is made up of 13 amino acids. J lost 13 bases, V lost 3 bases, and 9 bases had no gene match. Germline CDR1 reads SGDLS; CDR2 reads YYNGEE. CDR3 nucleotide sequence: TGTGCCAGCAGCGCCGCCCTCCGGGGGGGCCAGTTCTTC. It yields the protein CASSAALRGGQFF.

This clone was recorded once. The chain uses TRBV7-2 and TRBJ2-3; no clear D gene. V was pared by 8 bases and J by 5 bases, with 8 bases between. The CDR3 covers 11 residues. Germline CDR1 is SGHTA and CDR2 is FQGNSA. The CDR3 sequence is CASGPGDTQYF. DNA of the CDR3: TGTGCCAGCGGTCCGGGAGATACGCAGTATTTT.

This clone appeared once. This chain uses TRBV5-8 with TRBJ1-1; D possibly corresponds to TRBD1 (6 bases). The CDR3 has 14 amino acids. V lost 2 bases to trimming and J lost 0 bases, with 8 bases between them. The V gene's germline CDR1 is SGHTS and CDR2 YDEGEE. The CDR3 spells CASSLDRLNTEAFF. CDR3 sequence (DNA): TGTGCCAGCAGCTTAGACAGGCTGAACACTGAAGCTTTCTTT.

J is TRBJ2-7 and V is TRBV5-1; tentatively, D is TRBD1 (5 bases). CDR1 and CDR2 from the germline V gene are SGHRS and YFSETQ. The CDR3 is made up of 16 amino acids. V was pared by 0 bases and J by 7 bases, with 20 bases between. The CDR3 DNA follows: TGCGCCAGCAGCTTGGAGTATAGGGGCTCACCGGGTGAGCAGTACTTC. This translates into CASSLEYRGSPGEQYF.

The chain has TRBV2 and TRBJ1-2; possibly TRBD1 for D (6 bases). The CDR3 has 16 residues. From germline, CDR1 is SNHLY and CDR2 FYNNEI. Trimming removed 5 bases at V and 6 bases at J, with 22 bases between. The CDR3 protein is CASSYQRQVRGDGYTF. CDR3 DNA: TGTGCCAGCAGTTACCAAAGACAGGTTAGAGGCGATGGCTACACCTTC.

The chain recombines TRBV18 with TRBJ2-7, with 11 bases matching TRBD1. After removal of 3 bases from V and 5 bases from J, the junction contained 9 bases not matched to a gene. The V gene's germline CDR1 is KGHSH and CDR2 LQKENI. The CDR3 consists of 16 residues. The CDR3 protein is CASSPSDRGPLDEQYF. DNA of the CDR3: TGTGCCAGCTCACCCTCGGACAGGGGGCCTCTAGACGAGCAGTACTTC.

The chain couples TRBV9 to TRBJ2-1; D gene unclear. The V end lost 3 bases, the J end lost 3 bases, and 7 bases lay between the germline ends. CDR3 length: 13 residues. CDR1 and CDR2 (germline): SGDLS, YYNGEE. The CDR3 is CASSDRVYNEQFF. The CDR3 region has the DNA TGTGCCAGCAGCGATCGAGTCTACAATGAGCAGTTCTTC.

For the CDR3, the DNA is TGTGCCAGCAGCCCGGAAGCCCTCCCAGGGAACTATGGCTACACCTTC. It specifies CASSPEALPGNYGYTF. J is TRBJ1-2 and V is TRBV28; D is perhaps TRBD1 (5 bases). This CDR3 is 16 amino acids long. Germline loops: CDR1 MDHEN, CDR2 SYDVKM. The V end lost 6 bases, the J end lost 2 bases, and 19 bases lay between the germline ends.

In DNA form, the CDR3 reads TGTGCCAGCAGTCCCCGGGTGGGCAGCCAAGAGACCCAGTACTTC. Residues: CASSPRVGSQETQYF. The chain joins TRBV6-5 to TRBJ2-5, with D hard to call. The CDR3 runs 15 residues. V lost 5 bases to trimming and J lost 1 base, with 14 bases between them. Looked up from germline, CDR1 is MNHEY and CDR2 is SVGAGI.

The V call is TRBV5-4, the J call TRBJ1-1; TRBD1 matches at 7 bases. V was pared by 2 bases and J by 3 bases, with 19 bases of the junction left unmatched. The V gene's germline CDR1 is SGHNT and CDR2 YYREEE (reference sequence). CDR3 length equals 19 residues. The CDR3 protein is CASSLPGTALPPRDTEAFF. The CDR3 DNA follows: TGTGCCAGCAGCTTACCCGGGACAGCCCTCCCCCCGAGGGACACTGAAGCTTTCTTT.

The chain employs TRBV7-2 and TRBJ2-7; 7 bases line up with TRBD1. J lost 5 bases, V lost 6 bases, and 10 bases had no gene match. The CDR3 has 14 residues. Germline lookup yields CDR1 SGHTA and CDR2 FQGNSA. The CDR3 spells CASSVDRVSHEQYF. The CDR3 coding sequence is TGTGCCAGCAGTGTTGACAGGGTTTCCCACGAGCAGTACTTC.

V usage is TRBV4-1 and J usage is TRBJ2-5; a weak D match, TRBD1 (6 bases). Per germline, CDR1 MGHRA and CDR2 YSYEKL. The germline V and J ends were trimmed by 5 bases and 1 base, with 14 bases remaining between them. This CDR3 contains 15 residues. The CDR3 region has the DNA TGCGCCAGCAGCTACGGACAGCTTCTCCAAGAGACCCAGTACTTC. Translation: CASSYGQLLQETQYF.

V usage is TRBV28 and J usage is TRBJ1-2, with D possibly matching TRBD1 (5 bases). The germline gives CDR1 MDHEN, CDR2 SYDVKM. Trimming shortened V by 1 base and J by 2 bases, and 11 bases separated the two germline ends. This CDR3 comprises 15 residues. CDR3 sequence reads: CASSLSWGRNYGYTF. The CDR3, as DNA: TGTGCCAGCAGTTTATCCTGGGGCAGAAACTATGGCTACACCTTC.

V and J are TRBV27 and TRBJ2-7, with 8 bases matching TRBD1. V gave up 8 bases and J gave up 2 bases; unmatched junction bases: 2. The CDR3 sequence is 12 residues long. Germline V lookup: CDR1 MNHEY, CDR2 SMNVEV (reference sequence). CDR3 sequence reads: CASGDRPYEQYF. In DNA form, the CDR3 reads TGTGCCAGCGGGGACAGGCCCTACGAGCAGTACTTC.

This chain connects TRBV9 to TRBJ1-3, with a weak D call TRBD1 (6 bases). The CDR3 extends over 15 amino acids. V lost 0 bases to trimming and J lost 4 bases, with 11 bases between them. Germline-derived CDR1 and CDR2 are SGDLS and YYNGEE. CDR3 bases: TGTGCCAGCAGCGTAGTCACAGGGCCCGGAAACACCATATATTTT. Translated, it gives CASSVVTGPGNTIYF.

Worth noting for this clone: Given the absence of the conserved phenylalanine or tryptophan at the CDR3 end, a read error is likely. It is unclear where the CDR3 begins or ends on the DNA, so no DNA is shown, and the CDR3 is as TCRdb lists it. This sequence joins TRBV9 and TRBJ2-3; TRBD2, the table's D call, was not compared with the DNA. The CDR3 is 8 amino acids long, termini counted. The germline gives CDR1 SGDLS, CDR2 YYNGEE. The CDR3 sequence: CASSVGEG.

This chain links TRBV6-1 with TRBJ2-1, with D possibly being TRBD2 (5 bases). Trimming pared 0 bases from V and 2 bases from J, leaving 11 bases between. Germline assignment: CDR1 MNHNS and CDR2 SASEGT. This CDR3 spans 16 amino acids. The CDR3 DNA reads as TGTGCCAGCAGTGAAGCTCGGGGTTTCCCCTACAATGAGCAGTTCTTC. Its protein is CASSEARGFPYNEQFF.

The chain combines TRBV4-3 with TRBJ2-5; 8 bases are shared with TRBD2. This CDR3 has 14 residues. V was clipped by 4 bases and J by 4 bases; unmatched bases: 5. From germline, CDR1 is LGHNA and CDR2 YSLEER. In DNA form, the CDR3 reads TGCGCCAGCAGCCCGCGGGGGGCGGGAGAGACCCAGTACTTC. Protein product: CASSPRGAGETQYF.